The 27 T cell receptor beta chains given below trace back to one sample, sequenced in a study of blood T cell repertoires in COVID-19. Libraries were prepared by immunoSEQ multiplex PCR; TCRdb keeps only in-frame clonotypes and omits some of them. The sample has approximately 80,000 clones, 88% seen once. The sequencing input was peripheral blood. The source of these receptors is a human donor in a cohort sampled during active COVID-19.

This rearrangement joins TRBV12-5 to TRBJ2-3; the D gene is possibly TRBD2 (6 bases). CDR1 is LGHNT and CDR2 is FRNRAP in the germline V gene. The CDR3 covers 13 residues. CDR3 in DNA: TGTGCGGCGGGACTTTCGGGGTCAGATACGCAGTATTTT. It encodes CAAGLSGSDTQYF.

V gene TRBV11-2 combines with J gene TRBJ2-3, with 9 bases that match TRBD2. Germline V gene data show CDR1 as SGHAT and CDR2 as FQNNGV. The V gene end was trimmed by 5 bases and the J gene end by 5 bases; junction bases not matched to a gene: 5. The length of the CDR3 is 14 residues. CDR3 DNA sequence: TGTGCCAGCAGCCTTCTAGCGGGAAGAGATACGCAGTATTTT. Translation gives CASSLLAGRDTQYF.

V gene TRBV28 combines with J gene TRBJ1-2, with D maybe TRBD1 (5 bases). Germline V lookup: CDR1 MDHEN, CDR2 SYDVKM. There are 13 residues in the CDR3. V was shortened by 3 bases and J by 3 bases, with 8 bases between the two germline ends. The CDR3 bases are TGTGCCAGCAGTTTTGGCAGGGACTATGGCTACACCTTC. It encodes CASSFGRDYGYTF.

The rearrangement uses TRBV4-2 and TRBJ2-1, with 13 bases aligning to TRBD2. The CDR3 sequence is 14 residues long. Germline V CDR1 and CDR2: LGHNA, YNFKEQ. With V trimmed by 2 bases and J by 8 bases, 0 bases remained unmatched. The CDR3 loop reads CASSQTSGGDEQFF. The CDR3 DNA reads TGTGCCAGCAGCCAAACTAGCGGGGGGGATGAGCAGTTCTTC.

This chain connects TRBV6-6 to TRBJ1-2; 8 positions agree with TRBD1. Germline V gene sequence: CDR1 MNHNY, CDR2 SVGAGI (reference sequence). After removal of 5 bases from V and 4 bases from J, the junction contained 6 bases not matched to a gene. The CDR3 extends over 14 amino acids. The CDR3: CASSHGTGSYGYTF. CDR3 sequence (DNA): TGTGCCAGCAGTCACGGGACAGGAAGCTATGGCTACACCTTC.

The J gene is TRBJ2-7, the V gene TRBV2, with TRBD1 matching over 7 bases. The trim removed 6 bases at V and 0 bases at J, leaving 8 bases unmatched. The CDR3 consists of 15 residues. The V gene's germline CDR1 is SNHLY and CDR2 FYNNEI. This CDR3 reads CASRPQGQPSYEQYF. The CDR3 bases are TGTGCCAGCAGGCCTCAGGGACAGCCCTCCTACGAGCAGTACTTC.

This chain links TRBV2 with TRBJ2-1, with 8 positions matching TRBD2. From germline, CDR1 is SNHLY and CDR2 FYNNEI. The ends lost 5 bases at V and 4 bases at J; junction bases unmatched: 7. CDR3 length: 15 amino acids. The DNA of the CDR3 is TGTGCCAGCAGTTATACGGGGGGGCCTTACAATGAGCAGTTCTTC. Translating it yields CASSYTGGPYNEQFF.

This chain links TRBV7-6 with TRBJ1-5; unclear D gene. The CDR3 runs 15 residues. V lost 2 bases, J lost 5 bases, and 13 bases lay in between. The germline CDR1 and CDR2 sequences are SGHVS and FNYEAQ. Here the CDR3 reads CASSLSPFGDQPQHF. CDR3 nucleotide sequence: TGTGCCAGCAGCTTAAGTCCTTTCGGGGATCAGCCCCAGCATTTT.

Written as DNA, the CDR3 is TGCGCCAGCAGCTTGGCCCCGGGACAGACTAATCAGCCCCAGCATTTT. As protein: CASSLAPGQTNQPQHF. The V gene is TRBV5-1, the J gene TRBJ1-5; 7 bases map to TRBD1. The CDR3 extends over 16 amino acids. The V and J ends lost 0 bases and 4 bases, in that order; junction bases with no gene match: 7. Per the germline V gene, CDR1 is SGHRS and CDR2 is YFSETQ.

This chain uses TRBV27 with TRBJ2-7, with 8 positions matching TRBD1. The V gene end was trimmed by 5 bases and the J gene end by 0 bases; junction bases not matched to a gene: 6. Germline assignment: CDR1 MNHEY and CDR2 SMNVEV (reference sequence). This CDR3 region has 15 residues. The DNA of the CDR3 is TGTGCCAGCAGTGGGACAGGCCGTGCCTCCTACGAGCAGTACTTC. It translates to CASSGTGRASYEQYF.

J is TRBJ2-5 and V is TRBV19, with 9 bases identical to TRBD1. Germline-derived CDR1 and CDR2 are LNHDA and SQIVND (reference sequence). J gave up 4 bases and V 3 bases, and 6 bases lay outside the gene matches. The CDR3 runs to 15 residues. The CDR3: CASSIPTGGVETQYF. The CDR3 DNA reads TGTGCCAGTAGTATTCCTACAGGGGGCGTAGAGACCCAGTACTTC.

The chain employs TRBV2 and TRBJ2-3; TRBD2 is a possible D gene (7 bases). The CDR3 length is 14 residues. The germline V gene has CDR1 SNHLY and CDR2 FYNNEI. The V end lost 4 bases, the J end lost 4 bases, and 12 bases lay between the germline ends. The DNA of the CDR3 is TGTGCCAGCAGTGCGGGGGGCACGGCAGATACGCAGTATTTT. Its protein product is CASSAGGTADTQYF.

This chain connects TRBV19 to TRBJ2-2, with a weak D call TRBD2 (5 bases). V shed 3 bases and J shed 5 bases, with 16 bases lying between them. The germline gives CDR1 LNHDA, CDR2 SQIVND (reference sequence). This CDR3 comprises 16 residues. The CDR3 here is CASSISIARRTGELFF. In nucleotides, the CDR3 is TGTGCCAGTAGTATTTCGATAGCGAGACGGACCGGGGAGCTGTTTTTT.

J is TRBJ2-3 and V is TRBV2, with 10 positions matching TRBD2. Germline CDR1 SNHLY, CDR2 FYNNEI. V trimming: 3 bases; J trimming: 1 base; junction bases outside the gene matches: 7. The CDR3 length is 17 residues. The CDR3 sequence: CASSDGLAEGGTDTQYF. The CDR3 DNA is TGTGCCAGCAGTGATGGACTAGCGGAAGGTGGCACAGATACGCAGTATTTT.

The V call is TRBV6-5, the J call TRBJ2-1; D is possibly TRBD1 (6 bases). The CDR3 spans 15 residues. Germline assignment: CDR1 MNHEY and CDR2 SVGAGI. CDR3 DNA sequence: TGTGCTAACCAGGGGAGAGAGGACGGGAACAATGAGCAGTTCTTC. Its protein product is CANQGREDGNNEQFF.

In nucleotides, the CDR3 is TGTGCCAGCAGTTGGACAGGGGGGGGCTATGGCTACACCTTC. This codes for CASSWTGGGYGYTF. The rearrangement links TRBV27 to TRBJ1-2; 10 bases align to TRBD1. Losses at the gene ends were 4 bases for V and 4 bases for J; bases not matched to a gene: 3. This CDR3 is built from 14 residues. CDR1 is MNHEY, CDR2 SMNVEV, per germline (reference sequence).

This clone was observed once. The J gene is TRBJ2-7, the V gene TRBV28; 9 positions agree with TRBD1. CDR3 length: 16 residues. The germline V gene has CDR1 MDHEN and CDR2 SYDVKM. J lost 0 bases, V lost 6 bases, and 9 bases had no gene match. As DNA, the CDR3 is TGTGCCAGCAGACTTCTCGGGACAGGGATCTCCTACGAGCAGTACTTC. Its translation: CASRLLGTGISYEQYF.

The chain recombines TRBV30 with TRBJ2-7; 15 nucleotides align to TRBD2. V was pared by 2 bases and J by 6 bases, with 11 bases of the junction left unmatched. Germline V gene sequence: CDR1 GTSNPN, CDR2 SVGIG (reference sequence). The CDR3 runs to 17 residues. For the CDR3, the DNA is TGTGCCTGGAGTACCGGACTAGCGGGAGGGCCATTCAGCGAGCAGTACTTC. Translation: CAWSTGLAGGPFSEQYF.

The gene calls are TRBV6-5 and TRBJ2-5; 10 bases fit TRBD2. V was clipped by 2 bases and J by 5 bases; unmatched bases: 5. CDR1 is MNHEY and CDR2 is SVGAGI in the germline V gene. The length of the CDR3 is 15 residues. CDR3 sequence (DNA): TGTGCCAGCAGTTACGAGCGGGGGGGCGGTGAGACCCAGTACTTC. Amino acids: CASSYERGGGETQYF.

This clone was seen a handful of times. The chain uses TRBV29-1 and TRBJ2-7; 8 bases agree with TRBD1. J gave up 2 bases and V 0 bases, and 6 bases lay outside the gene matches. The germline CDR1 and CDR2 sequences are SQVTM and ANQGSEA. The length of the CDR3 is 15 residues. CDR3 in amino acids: CSVEDPLGQAYEQYF. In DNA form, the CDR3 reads TGCAGCGTTGAAGACCCCTTGGGACAGGCCTACGAGCAGTACTTC.

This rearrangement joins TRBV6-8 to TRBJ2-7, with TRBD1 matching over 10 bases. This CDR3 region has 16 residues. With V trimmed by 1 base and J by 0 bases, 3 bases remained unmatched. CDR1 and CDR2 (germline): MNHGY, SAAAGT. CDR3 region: CASSYWTGGNSYEQYF. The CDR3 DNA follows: TGTGCCAGCAGTTACTGGACAGGGGGGAACTCCTACGAGCAGTACTTC.

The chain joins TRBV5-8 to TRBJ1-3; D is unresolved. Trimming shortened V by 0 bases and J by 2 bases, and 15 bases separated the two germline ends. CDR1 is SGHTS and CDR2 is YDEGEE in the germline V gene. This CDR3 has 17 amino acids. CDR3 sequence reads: CASSLVVRMRTGNTIYF. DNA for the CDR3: TGTGCCAGCAGCTTGGTGGTCAGGATGAGAACTGGAAACACCATATATTTT. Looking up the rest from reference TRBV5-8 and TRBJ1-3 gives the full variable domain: EAGVTQSPTHLIKTRGQQATLRCSPISGHTSVYWYQQALGLGLQFLLWYDEGEERNRGNFPPRFSGRQFPNYSSELNVNALELEDSALYLCASSLVVRMRTGNTIYFGEGSWLTVV.

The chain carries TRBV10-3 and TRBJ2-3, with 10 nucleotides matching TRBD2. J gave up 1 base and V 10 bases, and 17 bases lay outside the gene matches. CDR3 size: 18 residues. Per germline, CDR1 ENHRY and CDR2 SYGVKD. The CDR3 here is CATNWGVAGGLGTDTQYF. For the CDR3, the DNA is TGTGCCACCAACTGGGGGGTAGCGGGAGGACTAGGCACAGATACGCAGTATTTT.

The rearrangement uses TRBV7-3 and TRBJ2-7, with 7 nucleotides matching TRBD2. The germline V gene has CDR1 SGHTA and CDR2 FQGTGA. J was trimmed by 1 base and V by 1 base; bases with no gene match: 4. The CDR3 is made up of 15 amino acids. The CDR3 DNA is TGTGCCAGCAGCTTAAACGGGGGGTCATCCTACGAGCAGTACTTC. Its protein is CASSLNGGSSYEQYF.

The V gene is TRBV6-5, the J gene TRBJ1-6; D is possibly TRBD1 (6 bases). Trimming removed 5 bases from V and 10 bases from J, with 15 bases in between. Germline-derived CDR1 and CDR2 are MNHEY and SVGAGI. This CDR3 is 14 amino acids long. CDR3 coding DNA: TGTGCCAGCAGTCCGGTGGGACACTACTCACCCCTCCACTTT. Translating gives CASSPVGHYSPLHF.

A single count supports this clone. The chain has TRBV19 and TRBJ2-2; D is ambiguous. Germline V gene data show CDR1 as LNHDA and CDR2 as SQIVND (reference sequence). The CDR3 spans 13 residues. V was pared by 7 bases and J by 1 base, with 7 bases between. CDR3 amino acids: CASTRLNTGELFF. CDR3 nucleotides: TGTGCCAGTACTAGACTGAACACCGGGGAGCTGTTTTTT. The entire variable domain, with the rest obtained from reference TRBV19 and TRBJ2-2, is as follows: DGGITQSPKYLFRKEGQNVTLSCEQNLNHDAMYWYRQDPGQGLRLIYYSQIVNDFQKGDIAEGYSVSREKKESFPLTVTSAQKNPTAFYLCASTRLNTGELFFGEGSRLTVL.

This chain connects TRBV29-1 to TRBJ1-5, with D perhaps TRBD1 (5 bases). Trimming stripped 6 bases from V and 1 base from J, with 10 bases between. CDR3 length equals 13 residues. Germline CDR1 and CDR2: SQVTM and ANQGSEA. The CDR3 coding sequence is TGCAGCGTGGGGGGGGACAGCAATCAGCCCCAGCATTTT. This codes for CSVGGDSNQPQHF.